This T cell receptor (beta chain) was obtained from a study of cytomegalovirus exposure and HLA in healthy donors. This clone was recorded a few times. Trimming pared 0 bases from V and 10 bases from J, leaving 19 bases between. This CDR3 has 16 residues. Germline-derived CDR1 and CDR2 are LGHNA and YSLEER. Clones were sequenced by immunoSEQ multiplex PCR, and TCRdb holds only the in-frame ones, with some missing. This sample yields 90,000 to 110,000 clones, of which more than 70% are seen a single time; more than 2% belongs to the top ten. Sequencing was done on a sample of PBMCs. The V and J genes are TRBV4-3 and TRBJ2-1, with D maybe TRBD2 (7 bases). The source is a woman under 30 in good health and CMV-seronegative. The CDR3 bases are TGCGCCAGCAGCCAAGATAACGGGGGGCGGGGGATGGAGCAGTTCTTC. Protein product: CASSQDNGGRGMEQFF.